These 29 T cell receptor beta chains were sequenced from one sample in a study of cytomegalovirus exposure and HLA in healthy donors. PCR used 60 Vbeta primers and 13 Jbeta primers. Assay used: immunoSEQ multiplex PCR; TCRdb lists only in-frame clones, some missing. The sample yields more than 80,000 clones, around 86% seen once. Input material: PBMCs. Receptors originate from a female donor in good health and CMV-seropositive.

The gene calls are TRBV11-2 and TRBJ2-1, with 8 bases aligning to TRBD1. The CDR3 is 16 residues long. The germline gives CDR1 SGHAT, CDR2 FQNNGV. J lost 2 bases, V lost 2 bases, and 5 bases had no gene match. This CDR3 is CASSLRTGSTYNEQFF. The CDR3 DNA reads TGTGCCAGCAGCTTACGGACAGGGAGTACCTACAATGAGCAGTTCTTC.

This clone was seen a few times. V gene TRBV6-5 combines with J gene TRBJ2-5; D is ambiguous. The ends were cut back, 2 bases at V and 4 bases at J, with 11 bases in the middle. Germline V CDR1 and CDR2: MNHEY, SVGAGI. The CDR3 length is 14 residues. This chain's CDR3 is CASSYLLPPETQYF. CDR3 sequence (DNA): TGTGCCAGCAGTTACCTACTCCCCCCAGAGACCCAGTACTTC.

The chain joins TRBV6-1 to TRBJ1-1; 10 bases line up with TRBD1. Germline loops: CDR1 MNHNS, CDR2 SASEGT. The V segment lost 6 bases and the J segment 4 bases; nucleotides outside the gene matches: 8. This CDR3 region has 15 residues. CDR3 amino acids: CASSLTGGRGTEAFF. As DNA, the CDR3 is TGTGCCAGCAGCCTGACAGGGGGCAGGGGCACTGAAGCTTTCTTT.

The chain links TRBV28 to TRBJ1-1, with TRBD1 matching 9 bases. Germline trimming cut 7 bases from V and 2 bases from J; bases unmatched to any gene: 11. This CDR3 is built from 16 residues. Looked up from germline, CDR1 is MDHEN and CDR2 is SYDVKM. The CDR3 sequence is CASKPPRDRVNTEAFF. CDR3 bases: TGTGCCAGCAAACCCCCTCGGGACAGGGTTAACACTGAAGCTTTCTTT.

V is TRBV7-3 and J is TRBJ2-7, with 9 bases identical to TRBD1. The CDR3 totals 16 residues. Germline assignment: CDR1 SGHTA and CDR2 FQGTGA. The junction had 13 bases not matched to a gene; V was cut back by 5 bases and J by 5 bases. The CDR3 bases are TGTGCCAGCAGCCCTTCACCCGGGACAGGGTTCAACGAGCAGTACTTC. Translating it yields CASSPSPGTGFNEQYF.

V is TRBV4-1 and J is TRBJ1-5, with D possibly TRBD1 on 6 matching bases. Germline loops: CDR1 MGHRA, CDR2 YSYEKL. There are 17 residues in the CDR3. V lost 0 bases and J lost 3, with 15 bases in between. The CDR3 DNA follows: TGCGCCAGCAGCCAAGATTTAGGGGGGGCAGCCAATCAGCCCCAGCATTTT. It codes for CASSQDLGGAANQPQHF.

In regard to this clone: Other DNA sequences from this sample encode an identical CDR3 as well. The rearrangement links TRBV6-6 to TRBJ1-1, with D perhaps TRBD1 (5 bases). The CDR3 runs to 14 residues. Per the germline V gene, CDR1 is MNHNY and CDR2 is SVGAGI (reference sequence). Trimming shortened V by 0 bases and J by 1 base, and 6 bases separated the two germline ends. As DNA, the CDR3 is TGTGCCAGCAGTTACTCGGGGGGGAACACTGAAGCTTTCTTT. Its protein product is CASSYSGGNTEAFF.

The chain is built from TRBV5-1 and TRBJ2-7; 8 positions match TRBD2. With V trimmed by 2 bases and J by 1 base, 5 bases remained unmatched. This CDR3 is 15 amino acids long. Germline V gene data show CDR1 as SGHRS and CDR2 as YFSETQ. CDR3 nucleotide sequence: TGCGCCAGCAGCTTAGGAGCGGGGGCATCCTACGAGCAGTACTTC. The encoded protein is CASSLGAGASYEQYF.

This chain connects TRBV27 to TRBJ2-5; D is unresolved. Judging by the DNA end, TRBJ2-7 fits better; the J call may be wrong. The CDR3 consists of 15 residues. The V gene's germline CDR1 is MNHEY and CDR2 SMNVEV (reference sequence). The CDR3 sequence: CASSLSNPVGNEQYF. The CDR3 DNA is TGTGCCAGCAGTCTAAGCAATCCAGTGGGCAACGAGCAGTACTTC.

The chain is built from TRBV6-5 and TRBJ1-5; D is ambiguous. The V end was cut by 3 bases, the J end by 6 bases, with 9 bases between. In germline, CDR1 is MNHEY, CDR2 SVGAGI. The CDR3 extends over 13 amino acids. This chain's CDR3 is CASSYARGQPQHF. The CDR3, as DNA: TGTGCCAGCAGTTATGCTCGAGGTCAGCCCCAGCATTTT.

This clone was counted once. The rearrangement links TRBV7-2 to TRBJ1-4; the match to TRBD1 covers 10 bases. CDR1 is SGHTA, CDR2 FQGNSA, per germline. There are 16 residues in the CDR3. V gave up 7 bases and J gave up 8 bases; unmatched junction bases: 13. The CDR3 is CASTAETGTGAEKLFF. The CDR3 DNA reads as TGTGCCAGCACCGCGGAGACCGGGACAGGGGCAGAAAAACTGTTTTTT.

The chain has TRBV28 and TRBJ1-1, with D unclear. Per the germline V gene, CDR1 is MDHEN and CDR2 is SYDVKM. The CDR3 is 15 amino acids. Trimming pared 2 bases from V and 3 bases from J, leaving 13 bases between. CDR3 DNA: TGTGCCAGCAGTTTAATGTCGGACTTCCACACTGAAGCTTTCTTT. Amino acid sequence: CASSLMSDFHTEAFF.

This clone was picked up one time. The V call is TRBV29-1, the J call TRBJ2-7, with 10 bases matching TRBD1. The CDR3 is 14 residues long. From germline, CDR1 is SQVTM and CDR2 ANQGSEA. V dropped 6 bases and J dropped 0; count of bases not matched to a gene: 5. The CDR3 DNA reads TGCAGCGTAGAGGACAGGGGGAGCTCCTACGAGCAGTACTTC. Protein product: CSVEDRGSSYEQYF.

The chain links TRBV2 to TRBJ1-1; D uncertain. CDR1 and CDR2 (germline): SNHLY, FYNNEI. The CDR3 loop spans 13 amino acids. With 5 bases removed from V and 0 bases from J, the gap between germline ends came to 7 bases. The CDR3 DNA reads as TGTGCCAGCAGTTCACTGATGAACACTGAAGCTTTCTTT. It translates to CASSSLMNTEAFF.

There are a few counts of this clone. The chain carries TRBV2 and TRBJ1-3; D not certain. CDR3 length: 16 amino acids. The V end was cut by 1 base, the J end by 0 bases, with 10 bases between. CDR1 is SNHLY, CDR2 FYNNEI, per germline. The CDR3 sequence: CASSEERRLSGNTIYF. The CDR3 DNA reads as TGTGCCAGCAGTGAAGAGCGGCGGCTCTCTGGAAACACCATATATTTT.

The CDR3 DNA reads TGCGCCAGCAGCCAAGTCGGAGACAGGGGACCTGAAGCTTTCTTT. Encoded protein: CASSQVGDRGPEAFF. This rearrangement joins TRBV4-1 to TRBJ1-1; 8 positions match TRBD1. This CDR3 is 15 amino acids long. Germline assignment: CDR1 MGHRA and CDR2 YSYEKL. J was trimmed by 6 bases and V by 1 base; bases with no gene match: 7.

V gene TRBV7-2 combines with J gene TRBJ2-5; the match to TRBD2 covers 8 bases. V was pared by 1 base and J by 5 bases, with 3 bases of the junction left unmatched. Germline V gives CDR1 SGHTA, CDR2 FQGNSA. The CDR3 is 14 amino acids. CDR3 in amino acids: CASSLGSGGETQYF. For the CDR3, the DNA is TGTGCCAGCAGCTTAGGGTCGGGGGGGGAGACCCAGTACTTC.

This clone was counted once. The rearrangement uses TRBV7-9 and TRBJ1-3; 9 bases line up with TRBD1. Germline V gene data show CDR1 as SEHNR and CDR2 as FQNEAQ (reference sequence). The V segment lost 5 bases and the J segment 6 bases; nucleotides outside the gene matches: 8. The length of the CDR3 is 15 residues. CDR3: CASSQGTGWANTIYF. In DNA, the CDR3 is TGTGCCAGCAGCCAAGGGACAGGGTGGGCAAACACCATATATTTT.

The chain is built from TRBV19 and TRBJ2-1, with a weak D call TRBD2 (6 bases). Germline V gene sequence: CDR1 LNHDA, CDR2 SQIVND (reference sequence). The CDR3 has 16 amino acids. V dropped 1 base and J dropped 3 bases, with 13 bases sitting between them. This chain's CDR3 is CASSIVGGMGYNEQFF. Here the CDR3 DNA reads TGTGCCAGTAGTATAGTCGGCGGGATGGGCTACAATGAGCAGTTCTTC.

The V call is TRBV7-9, the J call TRBJ2-7, with 8 nucleotides matching TRBD1. The J segment lost 0 bases and the V segment lost 3 bases, leaving 7 bases of the junction unmatched. CDR3 length equals 16 residues. Germline-derived CDR1 and CDR2 are SEHNR and FQNEAQ (reference sequence). CDR3 DNA: TGTGCCAGCAGCTTTGCCGGGACAGGTGACTCCTACGAGCAGTACTTC. This codes for CASSFAGTGDSYEQYF.

The rearrangement uses TRBV19 and TRBJ1-1; D might be TRBD1 (5 bases). Trimming took 5 bases from V and 10 from J, leaving 17 bases between them. This CDR3 comprises 13 residues. Per the germline V gene, CDR1 is LNHDA and CDR2 is SQIVND (reference sequence). This chain's CDR3 is CASSVLTSGIAFF. CDR3 nucleotide sequence: TGTGCCAGTAGTGTCCTCACGTCAGGGATAGCTTTCTTT.

The gene calls are TRBV10-3 and TRBJ1-5; a possible D gene is TRBD1 (5 bases). Germline CDR1 is ENHRY and CDR2 is SYGVKD. Trimming stripped 0 bases from V and 4 bases from J, with 10 bases between. The CDR3 runs to 15 residues. The CDR3 DNA reads TGTGCCATCAGTGAGTCGTCAGGGCCAAATCAGCCCCAGCATTTT. Amino acid sequence: CAISESSGPNQPQHF.

This sequence joins TRBV4-1 and TRBJ2-1; 9 bases agree with TRBD2. The junction had 2 bases not matched to a gene; V was cut back by 0 bases and J by 2 bases. CDR3 size: 16 residues. Looked up from germline, CDR1 is MGHRA and CDR2 is YSYEKL. Here the CDR3 DNA reads TGCGCCAGCAGCCAAGACGAGCGGGGGGCCTACAATGAGCAGTTCTTC. It codes for CASSQDERGAYNEQFF.

This clone was counted between two and nine times. V and J are TRBV5-1 and TRBJ2-1; TRBD1 aligns across 7 bases. The length of the CDR3 is 15 residues. The germline gives CDR1 SGHRS, CDR2 YFSETQ. V was pared by 5 bases and J by 3 bases, with 8 bases of the junction left unmatched. The DNA of the CDR3 is TGCGCCAGCAGGGTACAAGGGGGCGACTACAATGAGCAGTTCTTC. It yields the protein CASRVQGGDYNEQFF. Full variable domain (remainder filled in from reference TRBV5-1 and TRBJ2-1): KAGVTQTPRYLIKTRGQQVTLSCSPISGHRSVSWYQQTPGQGLQFLFEYFSETQRNKGNFPGRFSGRQFSNSRSEMNVSTLELGDSALYLCASRVQGGDYNEQFFGPGTRLTVL.

This clone was observed once. DNA of the CDR3: TGTGCCAGCAAGTTAGCGGGACCCACAGATACGCAGTATTTT. It specifies CASKLAGPTDTQYF. V gene TRBV2 combines with J gene TRBJ2-3, with 8 bases identical to TRBD2. Germline loops: CDR1 SNHLY, CDR2 FYNNEI. This CDR3 is built from 14 residues. The V gene end was trimmed by 7 bases and the J gene end by 2 bases; junction bases not matched to a gene: 5.

V and J are TRBV28 and TRBJ1-5; D is unresolved. The CDR3 spans 14 residues. The V end lost 6 bases, the J end lost 5 bases, and 14 bases lay between the germline ends. The germline V gene encodes CDR1 MDHEN and CDR2 SYDVKM. In DNA, the CDR3 is TGTGCCAGCAGCGCCTCTCACCCAGATCAGCCCCAGCATTTT. It codes for CASSASHPDQPQHF. The entire variable domain, with the rest obtained from reference TRBV28 and TRBJ1-5, is as follows: DVKVTQSSRYLVKRTGEKVFLECVQDMDHENMFWYRQDPGLGLRLIYFSYDVKMKEKGDIPEGYSVSREKKERFSLILESASTNQTSMYLCASSASHPDQPQHFGDGTRLSIL.

This clone was observed once. The rearrangement joins TRBV6-1 to TRBJ2-1; D gene unclear. The CDR3 covers 14 residues. V shed 7 bases and J shed 7 bases, with 17 bases lying between them. Looked up from germline, CDR1 is MNHNS and CDR2 is SASEGT. In nucleotides, the CDR3 is TGTGCCAGCACCCACCCATGGGCCTTAAATGAGCAGTTCTTC. It specifies CASTHPWALNEQFF.

The CDR3 DNA is TGTGCCAGCCTCCATATGCTACAGGGGCGGGCCAAAAACATTCAGTACTTC. It is translated as CASLHMLQGRAKNIQYF. This chain joins TRBV27 and TRBJ2-4; 7 bases are shared with TRBD1. Germline CDR1 MNHEY, CDR2 SMNVEV (reference sequence). The J segment lost 1 base and the V segment lost 8 bases, leaving 14 bases of the junction unmatched. The CDR3 is 17 residues long.

The chain is built from TRBV27 and TRBJ1-6, with 7 bases lining up with TRBD1. Trimming cost V 3 bases and J 7 bases; bases outside gene matches: 6. Germline loops: CDR1 MNHEY, CDR2 SMNVEV (reference sequence). The CDR3 covers 15 residues. In DNA form, the CDR3 reads TGTGCCAGCAGTTTCCGACAGGGAACGAATTCACCCCTCCACTTT. Translation: CASSFRQGTNSPLHF.